This TCR beta chain appears in the sequencing data of a study of T cell repertoires in cytomegalovirus infection. Study as a whole: Indications of both CMV infection and matching HLA type were provided by public TCR beta signatures. Notes on the study in general: Individuals carrying CMV plus the relevant HLA were identified by cumulative frequency of public TCR beta families. CMV-specific TCR beta clonotypes restricted by HLA-C dominated the ex vivo response.

TCRdb re-derived calls from the reads in MiXCR, one entry per CDR3 protein. The data show a few hundred thousand distinct CDR3 sequences, 12% to 15% seen once. The CDR3 runs 14 residues. The germline V gene encodes CDR1 PRHDT and CDR2 FYEKMQ (reference sequence). The V and J ends lost 5 bases and 1 base respectively, with 11 bases between them. Worth noting for this clonotype: The antigen is unknown.

This TCR was recovered from a human donor in good health (CMV status not recorded). Some clones in this sample may be carry-over from other donors' samples. Sequences were obtained from PBMCs. The chain couples TRBV13 to TRBJ1-2; D not resolved. The CDR3 protein is CASSPGRDNYGYTF. DNA for the CDR3: TGTGCCAGCAGCCCAGGCCGAGATAACTATGGCTACACCTTC.